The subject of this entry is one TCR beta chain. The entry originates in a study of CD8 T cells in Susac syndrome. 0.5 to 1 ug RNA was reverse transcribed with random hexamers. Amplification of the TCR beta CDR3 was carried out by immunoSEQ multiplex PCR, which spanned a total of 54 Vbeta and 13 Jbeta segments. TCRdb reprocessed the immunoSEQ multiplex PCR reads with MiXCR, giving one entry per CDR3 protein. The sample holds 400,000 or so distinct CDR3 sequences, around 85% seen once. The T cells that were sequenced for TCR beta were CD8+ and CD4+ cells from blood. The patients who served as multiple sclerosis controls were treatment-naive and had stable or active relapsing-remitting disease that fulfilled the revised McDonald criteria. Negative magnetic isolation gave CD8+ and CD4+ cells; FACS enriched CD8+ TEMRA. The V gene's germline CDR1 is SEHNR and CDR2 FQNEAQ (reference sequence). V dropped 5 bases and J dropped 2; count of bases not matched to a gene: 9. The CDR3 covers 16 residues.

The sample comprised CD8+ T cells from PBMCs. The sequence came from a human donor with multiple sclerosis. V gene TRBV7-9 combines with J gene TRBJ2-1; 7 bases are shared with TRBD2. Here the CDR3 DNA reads TGTGCCAGCAGCCCAGATGTGGGGGGGGCCTACAATGAGCAGTTCTTC. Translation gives CASSPDVGGAYNEQFF. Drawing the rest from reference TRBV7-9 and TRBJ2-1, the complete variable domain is DTGVSQNPRHKITKRGQNVTFRCDPISEHNRLYWYRQTLGQGPEFLTYFQNEAQLEKSRLLSDRFSAERPKGSFSTLEIQRTEQGDSAMYLCASSPDVGGAYNEQFFGPGTRLTVL.